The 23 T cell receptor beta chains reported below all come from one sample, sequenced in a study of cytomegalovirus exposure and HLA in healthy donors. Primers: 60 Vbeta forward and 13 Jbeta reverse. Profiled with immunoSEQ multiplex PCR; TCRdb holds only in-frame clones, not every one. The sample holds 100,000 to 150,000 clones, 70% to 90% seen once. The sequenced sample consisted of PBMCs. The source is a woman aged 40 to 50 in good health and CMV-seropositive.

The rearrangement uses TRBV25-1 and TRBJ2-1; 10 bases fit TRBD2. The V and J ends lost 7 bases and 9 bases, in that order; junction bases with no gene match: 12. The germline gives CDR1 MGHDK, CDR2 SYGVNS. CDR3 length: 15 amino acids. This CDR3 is CASTPPGLAFVEQFF. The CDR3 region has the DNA TGTGCCAGCACGCCACCGGGACTAGCGTTCGTTGAGCAGTTCTTC.

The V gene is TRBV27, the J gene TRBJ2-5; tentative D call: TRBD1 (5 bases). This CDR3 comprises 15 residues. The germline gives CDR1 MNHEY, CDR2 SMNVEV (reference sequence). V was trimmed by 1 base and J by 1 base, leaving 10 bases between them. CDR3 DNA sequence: TGTGCCAGCAGTTTATATTTAGGGGCCCAAGAGACCCAGTACTTC. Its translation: CASSLYLGAQETQYF.

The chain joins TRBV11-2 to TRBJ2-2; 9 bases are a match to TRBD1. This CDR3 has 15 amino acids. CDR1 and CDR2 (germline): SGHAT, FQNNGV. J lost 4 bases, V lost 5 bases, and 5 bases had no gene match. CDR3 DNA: TGTGCCAGCAGCACCAGGACAGGGGCCACCGGGGAGCTGTTTTTT. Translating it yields CASSTRTGATGELFF.

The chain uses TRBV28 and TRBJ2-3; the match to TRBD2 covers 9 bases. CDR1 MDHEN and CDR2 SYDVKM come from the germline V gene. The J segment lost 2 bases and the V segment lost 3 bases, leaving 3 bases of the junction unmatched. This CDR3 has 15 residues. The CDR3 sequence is CASSFSSGTTDTQYF. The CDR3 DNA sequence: TGTGCCAGCAGTTTCTCTAGCGGGACCACAGATACGCAGTATTTT. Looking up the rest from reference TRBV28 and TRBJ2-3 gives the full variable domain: DVKVTQSSRYLVKRTGEKVFLECVQDMDHENMFWYRQDPGLGLRLIYFSYDVKMKEKGDIPEGYSVSREKKERFSLILESASTNQTSMYLCASSFSSGTTDTQYFGPGTRLTVL.

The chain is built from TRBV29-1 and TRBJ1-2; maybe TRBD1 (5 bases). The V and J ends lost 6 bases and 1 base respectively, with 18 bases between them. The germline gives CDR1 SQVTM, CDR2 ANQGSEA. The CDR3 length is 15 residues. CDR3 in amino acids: CSVLKTGGDNYGYTF. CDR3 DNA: TGCAGCGTACTAAAAACAGGAGGGGATAACTATGGCTACACCTTC.

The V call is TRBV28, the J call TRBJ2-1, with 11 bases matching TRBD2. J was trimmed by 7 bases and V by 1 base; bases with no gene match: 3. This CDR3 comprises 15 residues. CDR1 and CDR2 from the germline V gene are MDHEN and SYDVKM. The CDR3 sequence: CASSLSASGRNEQFF. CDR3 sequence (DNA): TGTGCCAGCAGTTTATCTGCTAGCGGGAGGAATGAGCAGTTCTTC. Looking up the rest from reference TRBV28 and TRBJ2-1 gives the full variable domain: DVKVTQSSRYLVKRTGEKVFLECVQDMDHENMFWYRQDPGLGLRLIYFSYDVKMKEKGDIPEGYSVSREKKERFSLILESASTNQTSMYLCASSLSASGRNEQFFGPGTRLTVL.

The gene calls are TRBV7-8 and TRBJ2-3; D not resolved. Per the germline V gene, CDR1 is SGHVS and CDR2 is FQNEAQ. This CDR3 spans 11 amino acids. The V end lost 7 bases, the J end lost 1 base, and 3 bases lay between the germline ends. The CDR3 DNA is TGTGCCAGCACCGGCACAGATACGCAGTATTTT. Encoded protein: CASTGTDTQYF.

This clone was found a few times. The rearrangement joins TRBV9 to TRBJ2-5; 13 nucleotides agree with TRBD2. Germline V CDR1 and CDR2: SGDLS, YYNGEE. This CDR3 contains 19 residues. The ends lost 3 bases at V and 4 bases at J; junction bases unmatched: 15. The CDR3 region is CASSARPSLAGGGGETQYF. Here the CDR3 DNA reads TGTGCCAGCAGCGCCAGACCTTCACTAGCGGGAGGGGGGGGAGAGACCCAGTACTTC. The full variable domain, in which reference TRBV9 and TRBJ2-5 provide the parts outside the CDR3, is DSGVTQTPKHLITATGQRVTLRCSPRSGDLSVYWYQQSLDQGLQFLIQYYNGEERAKGNILERFSAQQFPDLHSELNLSSLELGDSALYFCASSARPSLAGGGGETQYFGPGTRLLVL.

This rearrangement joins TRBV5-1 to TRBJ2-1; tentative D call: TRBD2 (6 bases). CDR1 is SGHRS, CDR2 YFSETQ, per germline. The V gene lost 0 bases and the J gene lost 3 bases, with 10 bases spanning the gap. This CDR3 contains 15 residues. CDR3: CASSLEGEDYNEQFF. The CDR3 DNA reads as TGCGCCAGCAGCTTGGAAGGGGAGGACTACAATGAGCAGTTCTTC.

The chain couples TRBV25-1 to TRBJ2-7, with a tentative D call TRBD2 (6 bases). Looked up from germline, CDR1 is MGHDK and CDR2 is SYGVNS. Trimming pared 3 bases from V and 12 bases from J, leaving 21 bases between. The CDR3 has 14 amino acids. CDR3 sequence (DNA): TGTGCCAGCAGTGATCCATCCCGCGTGGGAGGTCTGTACTTC. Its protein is CASSDPSRVGGLYF.

CDR3 DNA sequence: TGTGCCAGCAGCCCAGCCCAGGGATCGGAGACCCAGTACTTC. It translates to CASSPAQGSETQYF. The rearrangement joins TRBV9 to TRBJ2-5; a possible D gene is TRBD1 (5 bases). Trimming removed 4 bases at V and 5 bases at J, with 15 bases between. From germline, CDR1 is SGDLS and CDR2 YYNGEE. This CDR3 is 14 amino acids long.

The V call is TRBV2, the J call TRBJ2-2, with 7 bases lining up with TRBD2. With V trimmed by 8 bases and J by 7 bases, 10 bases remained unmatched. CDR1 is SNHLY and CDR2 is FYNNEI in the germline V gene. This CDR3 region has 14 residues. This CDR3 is CASEVAGELGELFF. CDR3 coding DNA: TGTGCCAGCGAAGTGGCGGGAGAACTCGGGGAGCTGTTTTTT.

The CDR3: CASSRTGRSSGANVLTF. Here the CDR3 DNA reads TGTGCCAGCAGTCGGACAGGGCGTAGCTCTGGGGCCAACGTCCTGACTTTC. The V gene is TRBV27, the J gene TRBJ2-6; 8 positions agree with TRBD1. V was pared by 5 bases and J by 0 bases, with 6 bases of the junction left unmatched. The CDR3 spans 17 residues. CDR1 and CDR2 from the germline V gene are MNHEY and SMNVEV (reference sequence).

DNA of the CDR3: TGTGCCAGCAGTGGGCCGGGACAGGGAAATTCACCCCTCCACTTT. This codes for CASSGPGQGNSPLHF. The V gene is TRBV25-1, the J gene TRBJ1-6; 9 bases fit TRBD1. Looked up from germline, CDR1 is MGHDK and CDR2 is SYGVNS. This CDR3 comprises 15 residues. V shed 4 bases, J shed 7 bases, and the junction held 5 bases outside the gene matches.

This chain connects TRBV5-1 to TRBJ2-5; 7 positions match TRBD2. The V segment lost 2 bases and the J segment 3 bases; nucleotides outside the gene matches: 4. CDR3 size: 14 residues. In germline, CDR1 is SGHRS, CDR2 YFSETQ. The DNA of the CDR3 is TGCGCCAGCAGCTTTAGCGGGTCTGAAGAGACCCAGTACTTC. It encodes CASSFSGSEETQYF.

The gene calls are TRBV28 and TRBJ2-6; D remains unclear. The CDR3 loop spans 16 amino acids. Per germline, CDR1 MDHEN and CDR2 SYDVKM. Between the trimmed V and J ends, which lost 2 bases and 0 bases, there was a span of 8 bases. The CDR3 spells CASSLLSHSGANVLTF. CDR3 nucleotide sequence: TGTGCCAGCAGTTTACTGTCACACTCTGGGGCCAACGTCCTGACTTTC. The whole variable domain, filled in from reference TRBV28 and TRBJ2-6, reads DVKVTQSSRYLVKRTGEKVFLECVQDMDHENMFWYRQDPGLGLRLIYFSYDVKMKEKGDIPEGYSVSREKKERFSLILESASTNQTSMYLCASSLLSHSGANVLTFGAGSRLTVL.

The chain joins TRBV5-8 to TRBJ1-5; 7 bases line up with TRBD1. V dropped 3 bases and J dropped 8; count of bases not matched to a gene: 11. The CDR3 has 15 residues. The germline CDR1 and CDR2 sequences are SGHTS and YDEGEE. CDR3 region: CASSSRTGVYEPQHF. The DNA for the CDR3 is TGTGCCAGCAGCTCAAGAACAGGGGTCTATGAGCCCCAGCATTTT.

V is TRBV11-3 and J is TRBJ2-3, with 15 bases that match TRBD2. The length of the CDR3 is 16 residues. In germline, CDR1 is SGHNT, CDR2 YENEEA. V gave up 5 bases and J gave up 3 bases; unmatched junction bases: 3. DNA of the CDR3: TGTGCCAGCAGCCCTGGGACTAGCGGGGGGACAGATACGCAGTATTTT. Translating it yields CASSPGTSGGTDTQYF. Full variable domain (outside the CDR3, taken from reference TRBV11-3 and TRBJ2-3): EAGVVQSPRYKIIEKKQPVAFWCNPISGHNTLYWYLQNLGQGPELLIRYENEEAVDDSQLPKDRFSAERLKGVDSTLKIQPAELGDSAVYLCASSPGTSGGTDTQYFGPGTRLTVL.

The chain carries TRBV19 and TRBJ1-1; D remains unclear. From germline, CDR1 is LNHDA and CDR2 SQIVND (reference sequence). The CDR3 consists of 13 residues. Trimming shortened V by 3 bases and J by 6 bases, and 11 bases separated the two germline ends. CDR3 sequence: CASSMRARPEAFF. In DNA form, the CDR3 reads TGTGCCAGTAGTATGAGAGCGCGTCCTGAAGCTTTCTTT.

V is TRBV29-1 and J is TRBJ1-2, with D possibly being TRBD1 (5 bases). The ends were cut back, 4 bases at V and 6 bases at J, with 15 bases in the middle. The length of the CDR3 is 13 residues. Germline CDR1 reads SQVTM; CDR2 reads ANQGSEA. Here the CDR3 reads CSVGRLQGNGYTF. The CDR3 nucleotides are TGCAGCGTTGGGCGGTTGCAGGGTAATGGCTACACCTTC.

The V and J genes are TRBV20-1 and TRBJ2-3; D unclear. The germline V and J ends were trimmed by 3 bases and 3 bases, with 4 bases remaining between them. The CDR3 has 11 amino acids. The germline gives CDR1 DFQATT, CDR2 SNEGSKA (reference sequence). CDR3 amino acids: CSASITDTQYF. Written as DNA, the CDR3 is TGCAGTGCTAGTATTACAGATACGCAGTATTTT.

In DNA form, the CDR3 reads TGTGCCTGGATGGCTAGCCGGAAGACCCAGTACTTC. Translation: CAWMASRKTQYF. The V call is TRBV30, the J call TRBJ2-5; TRBD2 is a possible D gene (5 bases). This CDR3 contains 12 residues. Germline values: CDR1 GTSNPN, CDR2 SVGIG (reference sequence). Trimming removed 4 bases at V and 6 bases at J, with 12 bases between.

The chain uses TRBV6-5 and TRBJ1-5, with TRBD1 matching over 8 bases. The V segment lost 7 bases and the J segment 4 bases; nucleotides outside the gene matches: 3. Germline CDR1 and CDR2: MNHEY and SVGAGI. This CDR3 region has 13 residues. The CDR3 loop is CASKNRGNQPQHF. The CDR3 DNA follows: TGTGCCAGCAAAAACAGGGGGAATCAGCCCCAGCATTTT.